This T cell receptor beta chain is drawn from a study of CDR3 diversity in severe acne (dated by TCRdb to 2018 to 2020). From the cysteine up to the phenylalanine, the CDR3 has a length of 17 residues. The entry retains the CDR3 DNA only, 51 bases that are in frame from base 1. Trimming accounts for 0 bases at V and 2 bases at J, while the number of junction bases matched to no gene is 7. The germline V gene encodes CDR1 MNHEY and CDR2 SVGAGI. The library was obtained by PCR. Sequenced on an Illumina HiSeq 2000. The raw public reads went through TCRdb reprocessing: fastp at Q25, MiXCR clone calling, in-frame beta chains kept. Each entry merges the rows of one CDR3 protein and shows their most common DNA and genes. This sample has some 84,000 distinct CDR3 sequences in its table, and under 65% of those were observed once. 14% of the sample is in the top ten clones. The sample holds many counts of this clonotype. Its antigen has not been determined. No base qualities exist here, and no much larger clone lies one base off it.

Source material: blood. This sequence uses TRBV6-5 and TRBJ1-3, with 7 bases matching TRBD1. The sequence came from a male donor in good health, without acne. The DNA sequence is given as TGTGCCAGCAGTTACTCAGACAGGGCTATGGCTGGAAACACCATATATTTT. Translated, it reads CASSYSDRAMAGNTIYF.